Below are 31 T cell receptor beta chains sequenced from a single sample in a study of T-cell memory formation after mild COVID-19 (dated by TCRdb to the early 2020s). Receptor libraries were prepared by 5' RACE. Reads for this sample came from an Illumina NovaSeq 6000. TCRdb reran the public reads through fastp at Q25 and MiXCR, keeping productive beta chains. Rows matching on CDR3 protein sequence are summarized as one entry with the most common DNA and genes. This sample comprises just over 350,000 distinct CDR3 sequences, roughly an eighth of them detected only once. Together, the top ten hold roughly 22% of the sample. The specimen was PBMCs or a T cell subset sorted from them (not recorded which). These receptor sequences come from a man aged 18 to 35 who had mild COVID-19 (a few samples of this study predate the infection). The sample titles of this study are shuffled in the database, so cell type and time point are left out; the donor was told from shared clones.

This clonotype was observed a few times. The genes are TRBV12-3 or TRBV12-4 and TRBJ2-2; TRBD1 might be the D (6 bases). The CDR3 spans 14 residues. V dropped 2 bases and J dropped 4 bases, with 8 bases sitting between them. Here the CDR3 reads CASSLQGGTGELFF. The DNA for the CDR3 is TGTGCCAGCAGTTTACAAGGGGGCACCGGGGAGCTGTTTTTT.

The table lists this clonotype with a few counts. This chain connects TRBV5-1 to TRBJ1-2; D is unresolved. This CDR3 has 14 amino acids. Germline V gene sequence: CDR1 SGHRS, CDR2 YFSETQ. V was shortened by 0 bases and J by 4 bases, with 10 bases between the two germline ends. The CDR3 loop reads CASSLGQLGYGYTF. In nucleotides, the CDR3 is TGCGCCAGCAGCTTGGGTCAGCTCGGCTATGGCTACACCTTC.

This clonotype has more than one count but fewer than ten. Here the CDR3 reads CASSYSMYRGVSGYTF. The CDR3 DNA reads TGTGCCAGCAGTTACTCGATGTACAGGGGGGTCAGCGGCTACACCTTC. The chain is built from TRBV6-5 and TRBJ1-2; 8 bases agree with TRBD1. Germline CDR1 MNHEY, CDR2 SVGAGI. The CDR3 is 16 residues long. Trimming took 0 bases from V and 8 from J; bases not matched to a gene: 11.

This sequence joins TRBV12-3 or TRBV12-4 and TRBJ2-2; D not resolved. This CDR3 contains 13 residues. V was cut by 7 bases and J by 0 bases, with 6 bases left in between. The CDR3 spells CASIQPNTGELFF. CDR3 sequence (DNA): TGTGCCAGCATACAGCCGAACACCGGGGAGCTGTTTTTT.

This clonotype was seen at least ten times. This chain joins TRBV6-5 and TRBJ2-1; D call uncertain. The germline V gene encodes CDR1 MNHEY and CDR2 SVGAGI. The CDR3 runs 14 residues. V was pared by 6 bases and J by 0 bases, with 9 bases between. The chain's CDR3 is CASSLMSSYNEQFF. The CDR3 DNA reads TGTGCCAGCAGCCTAATGAGCTCCTACAATGAGCAGTTCTTC.

This clonotype was found many times. The CDR3 DNA reads TGTGCCAGCAGCCTCCGGTTAGCGGGGGGGCCCACAGATACGCAGTATTTT. It yields the protein CASSLRLAGGPTDTQYF. This chain joins TRBV9 and TRBJ2-3, with 11 bases fitting TRBD2. The CDR3 contains 17 residues. From germline, CDR1 is SGDLS and CDR2 YYNGEE. The ends lost 4 bases at V and 2 bases at J; junction bases unmatched: 9.

This clonotype was recorded many times. The rearrangement links TRBV20-1 to TRBJ2-7; D tentatively reads TRBD1 or TRBD2 (5 bases each). V lost 2 bases, J lost 2 bases, and 13 bases lay in between. Germline V gives CDR1 DFQATT, CDR2 SNEGSKA (reference sequence). This CDR3 contains 14 residues. This chain's CDR3 is CSARYRDAPYEQYF. CDR3 DNA: TGCAGTGCTAGATACCGGGACGCTCCCTACGAGCAGTACTTC.

This clonotype was seen many times. The chain has TRBV5-6 and TRBJ2-7; 7 nucleotides line up with TRBD1. Looked up from germline, CDR1 is SGHDT and CDR2 is YYEEEE. V was pared by 0 bases and J by 3 bases, with 3 bases of the junction left unmatched. This CDR3 comprises 14 residues. The DNA of the CDR3 is TGTGCCAGCAGCTTGGTGGGACAGAACTACGAGCAGTACTTC. Amino acids: CASSLVGQNYEQYF.

V usage is TRBV6-5 and J usage is TRBJ2-2; 10 nucleotides match TRBD2. The CDR3 has 15 amino acids. J was trimmed by 6 bases and V by 2 bases; bases with no gene match: 3. Germline CDR1 MNHEY, CDR2 SVGAGI. For the CDR3, the DNA is TGTGCCAGCAGTTACCCTAGCGGGGGCTCCGGGGAGCTGTTTTTT. Its translation is CASSYPSGGSGELFF.

This clonotype came up a few times. This rearrangement joins TRBV7-9 to TRBJ1-1, with D perhaps matching TRBD1 (5 bases). The CDR3 consists of 15 residues. The germline V gene encodes CDR1 SEHNR and CDR2 FQNEAQ (reference sequence). The ends were cut back, 5 bases at V and 3 bases at J, with 16 bases in the middle. This CDR3 reads CASSPRAGQDTEAFF. The DNA of the CDR3 is TGTGCCAGCAGCCCAAGAGCGGGGCAGGACACTGAAGCTTTCTTT.

There are a few counts of this clonotype. The chain joins TRBV9 to TRBJ2-1; 7 nucleotides agree with TRBD1. The V gene end was trimmed by 4 bases and the J gene end by 8 bases; junction bases not matched to a gene: 9. Germline V gene sequence: CDR1 SGDLS, CDR2 YYNGEE. The CDR3 consists of 14 residues. CDR3 in DNA: TGTGCCAGCAGCATTAGACAGGGAATCGATGAGCAGTTCTTC. Protein product: CASSIRQGIDEQFF.

The chain links TRBV12-3 or TRBV12-4 to TRBJ2-7, with TRBD2 identical over 7 bases. J lost 0 bases, V lost 4 bases, and 9 bases had no gene match. The CDR3 consists of 16 residues. The CDR3, as DNA: TGTGCCAGCAGTTCCCAAAGCGGGATACTCTCCTACGAGCAGTACTTC. Translating gives CASSSQSGILSYEQYF.

This clonotype has just a few counts. CDR3 coding DNA: TGTGCCAGCTCCCCGGGACCCAACAATCAGCCCCAGCATTTT. Protein product: CASSPGPNNQPQHF. This chain links TRBV18 with TRBJ1-5, with D perhaps TRBD1 (5 bases). CDR3 length: 14 amino acids. Trimming removed 6 bases from V and 3 bases from J, with 12 bases in between. Per the germline V gene, CDR1 is KGHSH and CDR2 is LQKENI.

A few counts support this clonotype. The chain recombines TRBV5-1 with TRBJ2-7, with D possibly being TRBD2 (5 bases). This CDR3 has 14 amino acids. With 4 bases removed from V and 5 bases from J, the gap between germline ends came to 16 bases. Germline V CDR1 and CDR2: SGHRS, YFSETQ. The CDR3 sequence is CASSLLRPLDEQYF. CDR3 DNA: TGCGCCAGCAGCCTGTTGAGACCACTAGACGAGCAGTACTTC. Supplemented by reference TRBV5-1 and TRBJ2-7, the full variable domain reads KAGVTQTPRYLIKTRGQQVTLSCSPISGHRSVSWYQQTPGQGLQFLFEYFSETQRNKGNFPGRFSGRQFSNSRSEMNVSTLELGDSALYLCASSLLRPLDEQYFGPGTRLTVT.

This clonotype was detected many times. The CDR3 coding sequence is TGCGCCAGCAGCTTGCCCAGGGGGAATGAGCAGTTCTTC. Its translation is CASSLPRGNEQFF. The chain is built from TRBV5-1 and TRBJ2-1, with 7 bases fitting TRBD1. Germline V CDR1 and CDR2: SGHRS, YFSETQ. The CDR3 contains 13 residues. V dropped 1 base and J dropped 7; count of bases not matched to a gene: 2.

This sequence joins TRBV7-9 and TRBJ2-5, with D possibly matching TRBD2 (5 bases). V shed 5 bases and J shed 5 bases, with 18 bases lying between them. CDR1 and CDR2 from the germline V gene are SEHNR and FQNEAQ (reference sequence). The CDR3 runs 15 residues. CDR3 DNA: TGTGCCAGCAGCCCGATAACTAGTCAGATGGAGACCCAGTACTTC. Residues: CASSPITSQMETQYF.

The chain employs TRBV4-3 and TRBJ2-5, with TRBD2 as a possible D gene (5 bases). Trimming left V 4 bases short and J 7 bases short, with 13 bases between. Germline V CDR1 and CDR2: LGHNA, YSLEER. The CDR3 is 13 amino acids. As DNA, the CDR3 is TGCGCCAGCAGCCCCCAGAGGGCCGGGACCCAGTACTTC. The encoded protein is CASSPQRAGTQYF.

This clonotype occurred a few times. This chain joins TRBV24-1 and TRBJ2-1; 8 nucleotides line up with TRBD2. V lost 5 bases to trimming and J lost 8 bases; unmatched junction nucleotides: 7. CDR1 is KGHDR and CDR2 is SFDVKD in the germline V gene. The CDR3 spans 14 residues. CDR3 coding DNA: TGTGCCACCAGTGCACGGGGGGGCACTTATGAGCAGTTCTTC. Residues: CATSARGGTYEQFF.

This clonotype was seen more than once but under ten times. V and J are TRBV12-3 or TRBV12-4 and TRBJ1-6; possible D gene TRBD1, 5 bases. The CDR3 has 14 residues. V lost 7 bases to trimming and J lost 7 bases, with 14 bases between them. CDR3 protein: CASNLGVGNSPLHF. The CDR3 DNA follows: TGTGCCAGCAACCTAGGGGTTGGGAATTCACCCCTCCACTTT.

This clonotype was recorded a few times. The rearrangement uses TRBV20-1 and TRBJ2-1; possibly TRBD1 for D (6 bases). CDR1 is DFQATT and CDR2 is SNEGSKA in the germline V gene (reference sequence). V was trimmed by 3 bases and J by 0 bases, leaving 12 bases between them. The CDR3 has 15 amino acids. CDR3 protein: CSARRTDSSYNEQFF. DNA of the CDR3: TGCAGTGCTAGGCGGACAGATAGCTCCTACAATGAGCAGTTCTTC.

The chain combines TRBV15 with TRBJ1-4; 8 bases are a match to TRBD1. The ends lost 0 bases at V and 4 bases at J; junction bases unmatched: 7. The V gene's germline CDR1 is LNHNV and CDR2 YYDKDF (reference sequence). CDR3 length: 17 residues. The CDR3 DNA sequence: TGTGCCACCAGCAGAGATGTAGGACAGGGCTATAATGAAAAACTGTTTTTT. This sequence encodes CATSRDVGQGYNEKLFF.

This clonotype was observed a few times. The chain recombines TRBV20-1 with TRBJ2-7; 8 bases are a match to TRBD2. J lost 4 bases, V lost 3 bases, and 11 bases had no gene match. Germline assignment: CDR1 DFQATT and CDR2 SNEGSKA (reference sequence). The length of the CDR3 is 15 residues. CDR3 in amino acids: CSARQRGGILYEQYF. The CDR3, as DNA: TGCAGTGCTAGGCAACGGGGGGGAATACTTTACGAGCAGTACTTC.

V gene TRBV5-1 combines with J gene TRBJ2-3; 8 nucleotides line up with TRBD1. Germline CDR1 reads SGHRS; CDR2 reads YFSETQ. CDR3 length: 16 amino acids. V lost 1 base, J lost 0 bases, and 4 bases stayed unmatched. The CDR3 nucleotides read TGCGCCAGCAGCTTGTATCAGGGGGCCAGCACAGATACGCAGTATTTT. It encodes CASSLYQGASTDTQYF.

There are many counts of this clonotype. This chain links TRBV5-1 with TRBJ2-3; tentatively, D is TRBD2 (6 bases). Germline V CDR1 and CDR2: SGHRS, YFSETQ. The CDR3 extends over 15 amino acids. Trimming pared 4 bases from V and 2 bases from J, leaving 14 bases between. CDR3: CASSRDLIDTDTQYF. DNA for the CDR3: TGCGCCAGCAGCCGGGACTTAATAGACACAGATACGCAGTATTTT.

This clonotype turned up a few times. The chain employs TRBV7-3 and TRBJ2-2; D is undetermined. CDR3 length equals 13 residues. Per germline, CDR1 SGHTA and CDR2 FQGTGA. Trimming pared 2 bases from V and 8 bases from J, leaving 9 bases between. CDR3: CASSLPGPGELFF. In DNA form, the CDR3 reads TGTGCCAGCAGCTTACCAGGACCAGGGGAGCTGTTTTTT. The entire variable domain, with the rest obtained from reference TRBV7-3 and TRBJ2-2, is as follows: GAGVSQTPSNKVTEKGKYVELRCDPISGHTALYWYRQSLGQGPEFLIYFQGTGAADDSGLPNDRFFAVRPEGSVSTLKIQRTERGDSAVYLCASSLPGPGELFFGEGSRLTVL.

The V call is TRBV6-5, the J call TRBJ2-5, with D possibly being TRBD2 (5 bases). Trimming pared 5 bases from V and 8 bases from J, leaving 12 bases between. The CDR3 has 12 amino acids. Germline assignment: CDR1 MNHEY and CDR2 SVGAGI. Written as DNA, the CDR3 is TGTGCCAGCAGTCAGTCGGGGTATACCCAGTACTTC. Protein sequence: CASSQSGYTQYF.

This clonotype was detected a few times. The chain joins TRBV12-3 or TRBV12-4 to TRBJ1-5; D is unclear. V was pared by 3 bases and J by 6 bases, with 12 bases between. This CDR3 has 14 amino acids. The CDR3 sequence is CASSFGRLTQPQHF. Here the CDR3 DNA reads TGTGCCAGCAGTTTCGGGCGGCTGACTCAGCCCCAGCATTTT.

This clonotype was found a few times. V gene TRBV7-3 combines with J gene TRBJ2-1; 9 nucleotides match TRBD2. Germline assignment: CDR1 SGHTA and CDR2 FQGTGA. The ends lost 2 bases at V and 8 bases at J; junction bases unmatched: 4. This CDR3 has 14 residues. The CDR3 sequence is CASSLRGGADEQFF. In DNA, the CDR3 is TGTGCCAGCAGCTTACGCGGGGGGGCCGATGAGCAGTTCTTC.

This clonotype was picked up a small number of times. The J gene is TRBJ1-1, the V gene TRBV4-1; D is unresolved. Germline V CDR1 and CDR2: MGHRA, YSYEKL. The CDR3 covers 14 residues. V was shortened by 0 bases and J by 4 bases, with 9 bases between the two germline ends. As DNA, the CDR3 is TGCGCCAGCAGCCAAGAATCGGGTTTCACTGAAGCTTTCTTT. This translates into CASSQESGFTEAFF.

The chain joins TRBV28 to TRBJ1-2; D remains ambiguous. V was shortened by 4 bases and J by 4 bases, with 7 bases between the two germline ends. This CDR3 contains 12 residues. Germline V gene data show CDR1 as MDHEN and CDR2 as SYDVKM. DNA for the CDR3: TGTGCCAGCAGTTCCTACAGCTATGGCTACACCTTC. Translated, it gives CASSSYSYGYTF.

The chain carries TRBV9 and TRBJ2-7, with TRBD1 matching over 8 bases. The CDR3 sequence is 16 residues long. Germline assignment: CDR1 SGDLS and CDR2 YYNGEE. Trimming removed 4 bases from V and 6 bases from J; junction bases left unmatched: 15. The CDR3 here is CASSLGGGQGELEQYF. DNA of the CDR3: TGTGCCAGCAGCTTAGGGGGAGGACAGGGTGAACTCGAGCAGTACTTC.